Each of the 16 T cell receptor beta chains below was sequenced from the same sample in a study of blood T cell repertoires in COVID-19. Profiled with immunoSEQ multiplex PCR; TCRdb holds only in-frame clones, not every one. The sample includes 300,000 to 400,000 clones, more than 75% of them seen just once. Sequencing input: peripheral blood. The receptor source for this set is a woman younger than 30 who had recovered from COVID-19.

The gene calls are TRBV11-2 and TRBJ1-1, with TRBD1 identical over 9 bases. The CDR3 has 13 amino acids. Per germline, CDR1 SGHAT and CDR2 FQNNGV. V shed 6 bases and J 4 bases; nucleotides not matched to a gene: 3. The CDR3 nucleotides read TGTGCCAGCAGTTCGGACAGGGGCACTGAAGCTTTCTTT. Translation: CASSSDRGTEAFF.

Here the CDR3 reads CASSYGLAGTDTQYF. As DNA, the CDR3 is TGTGCCAGCAGTTACGGTCTAGCGGGAACAGATACGCAGTATTTT. The chain carries TRBV6-2 or TRBV6-3 and TRBJ2-3; 9 nucleotides agree with TRBD2. The CDR3 extends over 15 amino acids. The J segment lost 3 bases and the V segment lost 2 bases, leaving 3 bases of the junction unmatched. The germline CDR1 and CDR2 sequences are MNHEY and SVGEGT.

This clone was detected only a few times. This chain links TRBV7-9 with TRBJ1-6; no clear D gene. Trimming took off 0 bases at V and 8 bases at J, with 17 bases between the two ends. Germline V gives CDR1 SEHNR, CDR2 FQNEAQ (reference sequence). The CDR3 covers 17 residues. The CDR3 DNA is TGTGCCAGCAGCTTAGCCCCCGGGGTGTTACCGGATTCACCCCTCCACTTT. It specifies CASSLAPGVLPDSPLHF. Based on the CDR3 plus reference TRBV7-9 and TRBJ1-6, the full variable domain is DTGVSQNPRHKITKRGQNVTFRCDPISEHNRLYWYRQTLGQGPEFLTYFQNEAQLEKSRLLSDRFSAERPKGSFSTLEIQRTEQGDSAMYLCASSLAPGVLPDSPLHFGNGTRLTVT.

The rearrangement joins TRBV3-1 (or the pseudogene TRBV3-2) to TRBJ2-5; 9 positions agree with TRBD1. The CDR3 extends over 15 amino acids. Per the germline V gene, CDR1 is LGHDT and CDR2 is YNNKEL (reference sequence). J gave up 3 bases and V 4 bases, and 6 bases lay outside the gene matches. CDR3: CASSPGTGPEETQYF. CDR3 DNA: TGTGCCAGCAGCCCCGGGACAGGGCCTGAAGAGACCCAGTACTTC.

The chain links TRBV14 to TRBJ1-6; the D gene is possibly TRBD1 (5 bases). The CDR3 covers 14 residues. Trimming took off 4 bases at V and 8 bases at J, with 12 bases between the two ends. The germline V gene encodes CDR1 SGHDN and CDR2 FVKESK. CDR3 nucleotides: TGTGCCAGCAGCCCCAGGGTTGGGGATTCACCCCTCCACTTT. As protein: CASSPRVGDSPLHF.

V is TRBV9 and J is TRBJ2-6; D gene uncertain. The V end lost 3 bases, the J end lost 2 bases, and 9 bases lay between the germline ends. The CDR3 is made up of 15 amino acids. Germline V gene lookup returns CDR1 SGDLS and CDR2 YYNGEE. CDR3 residues: CASSGVTAGANVLTF. The CDR3 DNA reads TGTGCCAGCAGCGGGGTGACTGCTGGGGCCAACGTCCTGACTTTC.

This chain links TRBV5-1 with TRBJ1-2; TRBD1 matches at 9 bases. Germline V gene lookup returns CDR1 SGHRS and CDR2 YFSETQ. V trimming: 3 bases; J trimming: 8 bases; junction bases outside the gene matches: 8. The CDR3 spans 14 residues. This chain's CDR3 is CASSSRDRVGGYTF. CDR3 DNA: TGCGCCAGCAGCTCTCGGGACAGGGTGGGCGGCTACACCTTC. Looking up the rest from reference TRBV5-1 and TRBJ1-2 gives the full variable domain: KAGVTQTPRYLIKTRGQQVTLSCSPISGHRSVSWYQQTPGQGLQFLFEYFSETQRNKGNFPGRFSGRQFSNSRSEMNVSTLELGDSALYLCASSSRDRVGGYTFGSGTRLTVV.

The chain couples TRBV24-1 to TRBJ2-1, with TRBD2 matching over 8 bases. Germline assignment: CDR1 KGHDR and CDR2 SFDVKD. The CDR3 loop spans 17 amino acids. After removal of 3 bases from V and 6 bases from J, the junction contained 12 bases not matched to a gene. This CDR3 is CATSDSGTGGDFNEQFF. CDR3 nucleotide sequence: TGTGCCACCAGTGATAGTGGGACGGGAGGGGATTTCAATGAGCAGTTCTTC.

Comment on this clone: At one of its ends the junction is not consistent with the germline gene, which may arise from a read error. The gene calls are TRBV4-1 and TRBJ2-1; no clear D gene. The germline V gene has CDR1 MGHRA and CDR2 YSYEKL. The CDR3 runs 12 residues. CDR3 nucleotide sequence: TGCGCCAGCAGCCAAGAGGGCCATACTCTTATCTTC. This encodes CASSQEGHTLIF.

The V call is TRBV6-2 or TRBV6-3, the J call TRBJ1-2; D is unclear. Germline V gene sequence: CDR1 MNHEY, CDR2 SVGEGT. Trimming cost V 0 bases and J 6 bases, with 11 bases left between them. The CDR3 is 14 residues long. In DNA form, the CDR3 reads TGTGCCAGCAGTTACTCGGAGGATTGGGATGGCTACACCTTC. Its protein product is CASSYSEDWDGYTF.

On this clone: The same CDR3 also results from other DNA sequences found in this sample. The CDR3 here is CASSYSRTGELFF. The CDR3 region has the DNA TGTGCCAGCAGTTACTCTCGTACCGGGGAGCTGTTTTTT. The V gene is TRBV6-2 or TRBV6-3, the J gene TRBJ2-2; no reliable D call. V was cut by 0 bases and J by 5 bases, with 4 bases left in between. The CDR3 length is 13 residues. Germline V CDR1 and CDR2: MNHEY, SVGEGT.

V gene TRBV4-3 combines with J gene TRBJ2-7, with D maybe TRBD2 (6 bases). This CDR3 comprises 16 residues. Trimming shortened V by 3 bases and J by 7 bases, and 22 bases separated the two germline ends. Germline assignment: CDR1 LGHNA and CDR2 YSLEER. This chain's CDR3 is CASSQHAQCGISEQYV. Here the CDR3 DNA reads TGCGCCAGCAGCCAGCATGCCCAGTGCGGGATATCGGAGCAGTACGTC.

The chain has TRBV29-1 and TRBJ2-1; 8 bases align to TRBD2. The CDR3 runs 19 residues. Germline CDR1 and CDR2: SQVTM and ANQGSEA. The J segment lost 8 bases and the V segment lost 0 bases, leaving 21 bases of the junction unmatched. CDR3 amino acids: CSVEEWGTRKKTRLDEQFF. The CDR3 region has the DNA TGCAGCGTTGAAGAGTGGGGGACTAGAAAAAAAACCAGGTTGGATGAGCAGTTCTTC.

The chain recombines TRBV30 with TRBJ2-5, with 7 bases aligning to TRBD1. The CDR3 is 14 amino acids. The V segment lost 0 bases and the J segment 5 bases; nucleotides outside the gene matches: 6. Per germline, CDR1 GTSNPN and CDR2 SVGIG (reference sequence). The CDR3 nucleotides are TGTGCCTGGAGTGTTAGGGGGCTGAGTGAGACCCAGTACTTC. Amino acids: CAWSVRGLSETQYF.

The chain joins TRBV6-2 or TRBV6-3 to TRBJ2-1; D is unresolved. CDR3 length: 14 residues. V lost 2 bases to trimming and J lost 0 bases, with 5 bases between them. Germline CDR1 MNHEY, CDR2 SVGEGT. The CDR3, as DNA: TGTGCCAGCAGTTACCCGAGCTCCTACAATGAGCAGTTCTTC. It codes for CASSYPSSYNEQFF.

The V and J genes are TRBV11-3 and TRBJ1-4, with a weak D call TRBD1 (6 bases). Trimming shortened V by 4 bases and J by 8 bases, and 14 bases separated the two germline ends. Germline CDR1 and CDR2: SGHNT and YENEEA. The CDR3 extends over 14 amino acids. The CDR3 reads CASSSSGTWEKLFF. CDR3 nucleotide sequence: TGTGCCAGCAGCTCCTCGGGGACATGGGAAAAACTGTTTTTT. Full variable domain (outside the CDR3, taken from reference TRBV11-3 and TRBJ1-4): EAGVVQSPRYKIIEKKQPVAFWCNPISGHNTLYWYLQNLGQGPELLIRYENEEAVDDSQLPKDRFSAERLKGVDSTLKIQPAELGDSAVYLCASSSSGTWEKLFFGSGTQLSVL.